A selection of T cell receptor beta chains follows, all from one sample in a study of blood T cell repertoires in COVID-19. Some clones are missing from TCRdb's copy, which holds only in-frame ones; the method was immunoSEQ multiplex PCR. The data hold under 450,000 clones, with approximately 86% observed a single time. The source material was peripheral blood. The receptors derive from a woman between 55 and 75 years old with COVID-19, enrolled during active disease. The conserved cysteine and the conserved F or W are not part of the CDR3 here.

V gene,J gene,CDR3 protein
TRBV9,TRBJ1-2,ASSAQGRAGYT
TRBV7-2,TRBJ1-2,ASSLVGTGGRYGYT
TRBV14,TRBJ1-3,ASSQKSWGLSGNTIY
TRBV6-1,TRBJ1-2,ASSDGVRGYT
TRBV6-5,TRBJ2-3,ASSLGANTDTQY
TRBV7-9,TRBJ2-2,ASSSGTSNTGELF
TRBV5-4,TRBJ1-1,ASSSPSEAF
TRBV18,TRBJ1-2,ASSPPTQINYGYT
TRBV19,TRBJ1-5,ASSPRYRAYSNQPQH
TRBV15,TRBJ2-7,ATSRDPRAPYEQY